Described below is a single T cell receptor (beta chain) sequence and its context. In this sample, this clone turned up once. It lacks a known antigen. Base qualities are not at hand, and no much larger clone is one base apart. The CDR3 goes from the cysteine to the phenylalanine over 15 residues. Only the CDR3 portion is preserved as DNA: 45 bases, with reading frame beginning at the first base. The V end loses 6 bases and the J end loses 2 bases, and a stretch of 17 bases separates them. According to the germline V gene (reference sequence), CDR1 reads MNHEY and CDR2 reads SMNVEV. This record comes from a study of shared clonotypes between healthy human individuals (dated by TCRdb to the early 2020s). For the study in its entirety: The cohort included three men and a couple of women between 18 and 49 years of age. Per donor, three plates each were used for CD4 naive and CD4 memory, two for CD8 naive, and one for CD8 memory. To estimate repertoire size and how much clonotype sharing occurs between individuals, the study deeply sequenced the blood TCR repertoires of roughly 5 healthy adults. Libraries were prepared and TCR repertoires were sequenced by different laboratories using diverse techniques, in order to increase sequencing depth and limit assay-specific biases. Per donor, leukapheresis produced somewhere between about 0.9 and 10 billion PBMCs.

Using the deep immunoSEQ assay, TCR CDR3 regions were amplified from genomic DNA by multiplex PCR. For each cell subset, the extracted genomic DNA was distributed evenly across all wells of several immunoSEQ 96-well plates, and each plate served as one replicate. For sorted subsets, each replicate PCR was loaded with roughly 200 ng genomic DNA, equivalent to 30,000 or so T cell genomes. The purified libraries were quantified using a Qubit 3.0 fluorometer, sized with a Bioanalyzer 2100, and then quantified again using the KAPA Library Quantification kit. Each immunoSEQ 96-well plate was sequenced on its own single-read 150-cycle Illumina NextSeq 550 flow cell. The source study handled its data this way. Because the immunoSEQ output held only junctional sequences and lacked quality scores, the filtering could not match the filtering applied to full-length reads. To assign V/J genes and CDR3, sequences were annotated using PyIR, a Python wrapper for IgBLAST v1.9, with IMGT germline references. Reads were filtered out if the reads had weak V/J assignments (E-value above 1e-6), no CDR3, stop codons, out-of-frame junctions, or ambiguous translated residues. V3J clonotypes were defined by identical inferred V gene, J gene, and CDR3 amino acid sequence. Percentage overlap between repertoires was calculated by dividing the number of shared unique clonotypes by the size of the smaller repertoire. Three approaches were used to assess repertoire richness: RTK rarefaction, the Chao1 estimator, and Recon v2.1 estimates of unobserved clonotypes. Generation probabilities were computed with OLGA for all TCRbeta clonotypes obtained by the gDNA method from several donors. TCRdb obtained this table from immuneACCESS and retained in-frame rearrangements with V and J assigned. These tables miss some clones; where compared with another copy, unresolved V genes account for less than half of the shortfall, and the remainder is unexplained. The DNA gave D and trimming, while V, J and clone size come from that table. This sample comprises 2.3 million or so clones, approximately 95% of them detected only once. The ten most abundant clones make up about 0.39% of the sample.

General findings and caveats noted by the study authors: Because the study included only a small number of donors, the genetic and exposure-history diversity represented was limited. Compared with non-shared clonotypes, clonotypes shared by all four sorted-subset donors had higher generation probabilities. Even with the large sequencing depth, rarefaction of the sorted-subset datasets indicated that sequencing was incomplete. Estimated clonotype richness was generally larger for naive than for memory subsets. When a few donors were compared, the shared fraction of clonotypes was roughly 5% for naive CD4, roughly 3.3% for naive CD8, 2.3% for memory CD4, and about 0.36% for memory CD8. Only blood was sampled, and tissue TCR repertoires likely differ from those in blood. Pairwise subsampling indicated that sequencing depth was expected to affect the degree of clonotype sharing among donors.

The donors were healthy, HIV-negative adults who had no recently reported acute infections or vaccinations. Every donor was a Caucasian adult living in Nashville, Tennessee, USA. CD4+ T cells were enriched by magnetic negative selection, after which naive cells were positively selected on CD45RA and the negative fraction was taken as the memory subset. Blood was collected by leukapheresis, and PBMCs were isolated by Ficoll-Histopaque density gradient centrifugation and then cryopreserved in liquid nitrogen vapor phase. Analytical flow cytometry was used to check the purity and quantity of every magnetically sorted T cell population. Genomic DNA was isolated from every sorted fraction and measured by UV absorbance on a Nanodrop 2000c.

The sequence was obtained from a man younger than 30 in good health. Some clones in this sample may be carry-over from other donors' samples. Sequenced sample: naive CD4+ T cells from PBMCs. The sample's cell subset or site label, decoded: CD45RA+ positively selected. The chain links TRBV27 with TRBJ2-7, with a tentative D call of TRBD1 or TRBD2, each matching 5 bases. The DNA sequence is TGTGCCAGCAGATTGAAACGGGACGGAACCTACGAGCAGTACTTC. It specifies CASRLKRDGTYEQYF.